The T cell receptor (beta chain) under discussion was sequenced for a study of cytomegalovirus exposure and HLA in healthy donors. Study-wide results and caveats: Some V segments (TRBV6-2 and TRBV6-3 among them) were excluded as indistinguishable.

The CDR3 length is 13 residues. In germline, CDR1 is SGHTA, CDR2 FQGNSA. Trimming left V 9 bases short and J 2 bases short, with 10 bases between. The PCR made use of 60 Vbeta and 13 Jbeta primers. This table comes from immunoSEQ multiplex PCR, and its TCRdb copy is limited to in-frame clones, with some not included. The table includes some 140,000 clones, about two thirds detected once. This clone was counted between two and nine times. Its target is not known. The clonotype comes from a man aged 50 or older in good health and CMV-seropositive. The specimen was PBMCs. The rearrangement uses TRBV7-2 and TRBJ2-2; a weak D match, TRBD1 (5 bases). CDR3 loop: CARARENTGELFF. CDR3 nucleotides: TGTGCCAGAGCCAGGGAAAACACCGGGGAGCTGTTTTTT. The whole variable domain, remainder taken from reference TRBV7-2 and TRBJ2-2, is GAGVSQSPSNKVTEKGKDVELRCDPISGHTALYWYRQSLGQGLEFLIYFQGNSAPDKSGLPSDRFSAERTGGSVSTLTIQRTQQEDSAVYLCARARENTGELFFGEGSRLTVL.